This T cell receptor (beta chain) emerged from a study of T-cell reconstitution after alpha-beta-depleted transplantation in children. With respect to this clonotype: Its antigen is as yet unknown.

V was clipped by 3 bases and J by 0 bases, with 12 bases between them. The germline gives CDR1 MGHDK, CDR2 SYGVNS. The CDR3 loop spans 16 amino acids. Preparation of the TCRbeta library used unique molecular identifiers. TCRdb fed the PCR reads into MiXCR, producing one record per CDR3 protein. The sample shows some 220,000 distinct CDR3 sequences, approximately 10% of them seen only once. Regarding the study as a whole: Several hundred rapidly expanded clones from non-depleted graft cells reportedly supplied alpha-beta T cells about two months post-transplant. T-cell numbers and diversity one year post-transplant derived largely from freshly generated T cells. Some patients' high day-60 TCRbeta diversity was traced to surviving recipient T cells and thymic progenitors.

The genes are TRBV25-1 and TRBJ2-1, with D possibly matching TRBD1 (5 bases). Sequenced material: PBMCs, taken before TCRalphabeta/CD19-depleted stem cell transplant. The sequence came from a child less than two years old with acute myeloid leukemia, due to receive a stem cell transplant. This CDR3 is CASSDLRGGSYNEQFF. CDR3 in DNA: TGTGCCAGCAGTGACCTAAGGGGCGGCTCCTACAATGAGCAGTTCTTC.